The T cell receptor beta chain described here comes from a study of Ad26.COV2.S vaccination and SARS-CoV-2 variants (dated by TCRdb to about 2021). Turning to the overall study: Vaccine-arm donors came from COV1001, a multicentre, randomized, double-blind, placebo-controlled phase I-IIa trial of Ad26.COV2.S in healthy adults. Dosing of Ad26.COV2.S was intramuscular, at either 5x10^10 or 1x10^11 viral particles, delivered as one shot or as two shots spaced 56 days apart. Sequencing of the TCRbeta repertoire served to evaluate the specificity and breadth of SARS-CoV-2-reactive T cell receptors following Ad26.COV2.S vaccination. A total of 32 samples were included in the TCR-sequenced set, comprising some 20 Ad26.COV2.S vaccine recipients, 5 placebo recipients and 8 SARS-CoV-2 convalescent individuals. Trial participants were randomized into five groups of five, in which low-dose or high-dose Ad26.COV2.S was given once or twice, or placebo was given on both occasions. Throughout the experiments and outcome assessment, investigators stayed blinded to trial group allocation.

What the research found in general, with its limitations: Higher spike-specific TCR breadth was observed in Ad26.COV2.S recipients than in placebo recipients (P = 0.0014). Vaccine and placebo recipients had comparable non-spike TCR breadth, which fits with the vaccine containing only spike. After vaccination, substantial breadth of spike-specific CD8+ and CD4+ T cell responses was reported. It was noted by the authors that total T cell responses may have been underestimated by the TCR breadth and depth analyses. The study was not powered for comparison of responses between vaccine doses or regimens.

The treatment or condition label corresponds to: roughly 20 received Ad26.COV2.S at low or high dose, single or two shots; about 5 received placebo; per-sample allocation not given. For vaccine and placebo recipients, repertoires were sequenced using samples collected on day 63 after the first injection. Between 29 July and 7 August 2020, Cohort 1b enrolled fewer than 30 adults aged 18-55 years at one site in Boston, USA. As a vaccine, Ad26.COV2.S was a replication-incompetent adenovirus type 26 vector that expressed a prefusion-stabilized SARS-CoV-2 spike protein derived from the original Wuhan strain. The immunoSEQ Assay was used to sequence TCRbeta CDR3 regions. After extraction, genomic DNA underwent amplification by bias-controlled multiplex PCR, followed by high-throughput sequencing. The authors' pipeline ran thus. To quantify the absolute abundance of every unique TCRbeta CDR3 region, sequences were collapsed and filtered. Usable DNA was measured by amplifying reference genes present in all nucleated cells, and TCRbeta template counts were normalized to that usable DNA to estimate T cell fraction. Repertoire TCRs were annotated as SARS-CoV-2-specific when V gene, CDR3 amino acid sequence and J gene were exactly matched to a known reactive TCR set. The reference SARS-CoV-2 TCR set was obtained from MIRA and was filtered for enrichment in COVID-19-positive ImmuneCODE repertoires, whereby public or cross-reactive TCRs were removed. Using the MIRA antigens, annotated TCRs were further analysed by specific ORF or by position within an ORF. Depth was the summed frequency of annotated unique rearrangements, while breadth was defined as annotated unique rearrangements over total unique productive rearrangements. Two-sided Wilcoxon rank-sum tests were applied when comparing TCR breadth between groups. The clones in this table, taken by TCRdb from immuneACCESS, are in-frame only. Not every clone is retained; where verified, under half of the shortfall comes from an unresolved V gene, and the cause of the rest is unknown. Clone size and V and J calls were adopted from that table, with D and trimming inferred from the DNA. The sample table records 360,000 or so clones; about nine tenths of these occur just once. The ten largest make up around 2% of the sample.

Regarding this clone: Its target antigen remains unknown. Base quality data are lacking; no much larger clone is found one base away.

Spanning cysteine to phenylalanine, the CDR3 consists of 14 amino acids. Of all the DNA, just the CDR3 is kept, 42 bases in frame from base 1. The V end gives up 6 bases and the J end 5 bases, leaving 4 bases in the junction not matched to a gene. From a lookup of the germline V gene, CDR1 and CDR2 are ENHRY and SYGVKD. The material was peripheral blood, obtained in a trial of Ad26.COV2.S vaccine versus placebo. The sequence came from a person between 18 and 65 years old who received the Ad26.COV2.S COVID-19 vaccine or a placebo. In this chain, TRBV10-3 is recombined with TRBJ1-6; TRBD1 agrees with 7 junctional bases. The base sequence is TGTGCCATCAGCCGGGGACAGAATAATTCACCCCTCCACTTT. The translation is CAISRGQNNSPLHF.